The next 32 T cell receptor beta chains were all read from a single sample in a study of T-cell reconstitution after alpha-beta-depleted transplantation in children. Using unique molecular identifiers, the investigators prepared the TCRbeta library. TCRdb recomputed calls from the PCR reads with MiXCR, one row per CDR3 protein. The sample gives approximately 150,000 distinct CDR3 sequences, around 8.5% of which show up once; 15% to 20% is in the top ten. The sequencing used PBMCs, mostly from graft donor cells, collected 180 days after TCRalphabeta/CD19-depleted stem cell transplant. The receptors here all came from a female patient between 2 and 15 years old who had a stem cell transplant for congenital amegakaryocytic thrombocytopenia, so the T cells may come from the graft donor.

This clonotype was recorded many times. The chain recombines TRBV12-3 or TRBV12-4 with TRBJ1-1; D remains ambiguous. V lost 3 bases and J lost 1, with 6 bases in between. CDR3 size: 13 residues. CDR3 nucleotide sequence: TGTGCCAGCAGTTTGGTGGGGAACACTGAAGCTTTCTTT. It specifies CASSLVGNTEAFF.

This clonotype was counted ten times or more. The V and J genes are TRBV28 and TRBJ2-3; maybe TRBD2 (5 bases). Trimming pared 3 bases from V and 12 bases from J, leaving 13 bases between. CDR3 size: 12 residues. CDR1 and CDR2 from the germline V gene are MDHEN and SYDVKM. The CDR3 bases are TGTGCCAGCAGTTTCGGGGTGCCAGGTCAGTATTTT. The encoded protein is CASSFGVPGQYF.

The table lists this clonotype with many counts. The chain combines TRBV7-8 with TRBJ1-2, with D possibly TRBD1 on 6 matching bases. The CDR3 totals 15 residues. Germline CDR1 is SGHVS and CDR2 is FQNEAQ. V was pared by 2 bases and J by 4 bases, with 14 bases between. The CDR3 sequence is CASSLPGRGGYGYTF. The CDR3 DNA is TGTGCCAGCAGCTTACCCGGCAGGGGAGGCTATGGCTACACCTTC.

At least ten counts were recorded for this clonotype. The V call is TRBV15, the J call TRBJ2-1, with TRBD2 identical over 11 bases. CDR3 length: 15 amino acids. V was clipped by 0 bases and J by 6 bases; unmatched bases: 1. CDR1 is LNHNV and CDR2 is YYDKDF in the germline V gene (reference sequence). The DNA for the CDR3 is TGTGCCACCAGCAGAGAACTAGCGGGAGTCAATGAGCAGTTCTTC. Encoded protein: CATSRELAGVNEQFF.

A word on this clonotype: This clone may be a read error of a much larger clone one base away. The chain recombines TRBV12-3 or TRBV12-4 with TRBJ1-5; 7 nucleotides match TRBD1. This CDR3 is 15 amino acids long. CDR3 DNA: TGTGCCAGCAGTCCGACAGGGATTAGCGATCAGCCCCAGCATTTT. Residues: CASSPTGISDQPQHF.

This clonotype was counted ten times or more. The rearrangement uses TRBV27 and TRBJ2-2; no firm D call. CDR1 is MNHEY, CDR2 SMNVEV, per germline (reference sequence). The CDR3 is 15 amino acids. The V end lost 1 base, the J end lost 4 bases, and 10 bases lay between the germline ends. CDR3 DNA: TGTGCCAGCAGTTTATTAGCCCGAAGCACCGGGGAGCTGTTTTTT. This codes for CASSLLARSTGELFF.

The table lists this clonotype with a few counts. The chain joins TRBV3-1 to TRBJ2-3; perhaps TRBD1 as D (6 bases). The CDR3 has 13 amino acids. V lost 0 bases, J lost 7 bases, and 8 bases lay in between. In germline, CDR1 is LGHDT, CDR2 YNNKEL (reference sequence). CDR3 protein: CASSQERGYTQYF. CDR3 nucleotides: TGTGCCAGCAGCCAAGAGAGGGGGTATACGCAGTATTTT.

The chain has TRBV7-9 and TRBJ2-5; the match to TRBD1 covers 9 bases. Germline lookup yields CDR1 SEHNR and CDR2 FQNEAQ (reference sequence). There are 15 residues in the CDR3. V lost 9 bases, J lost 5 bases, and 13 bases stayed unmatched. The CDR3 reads CARGALNRGQETQYF. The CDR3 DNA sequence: TGTGCCAGGGGGGCCCTAAACAGGGGGCAGGAGACCCAGTACTTC.

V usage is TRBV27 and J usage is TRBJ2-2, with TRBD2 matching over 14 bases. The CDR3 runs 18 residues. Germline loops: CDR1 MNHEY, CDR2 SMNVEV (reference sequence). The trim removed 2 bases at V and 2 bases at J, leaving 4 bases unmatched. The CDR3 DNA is TGTGCCAGCAGTTTACGGACTAGCGGGAGGTCTAACACCGGGGAGCTGTTTTTT. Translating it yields CASSLRTSGRSNTGELFF.

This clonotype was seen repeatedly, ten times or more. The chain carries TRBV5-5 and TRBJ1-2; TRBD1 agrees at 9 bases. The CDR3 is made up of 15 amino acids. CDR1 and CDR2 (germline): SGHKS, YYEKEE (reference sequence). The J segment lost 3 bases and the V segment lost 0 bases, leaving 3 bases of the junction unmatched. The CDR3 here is CASSLAWDRDYGYTF. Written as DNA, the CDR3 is TGTGCCAGCAGCTTGGCCTGGGACAGGGACTATGGCTACACCTTC.

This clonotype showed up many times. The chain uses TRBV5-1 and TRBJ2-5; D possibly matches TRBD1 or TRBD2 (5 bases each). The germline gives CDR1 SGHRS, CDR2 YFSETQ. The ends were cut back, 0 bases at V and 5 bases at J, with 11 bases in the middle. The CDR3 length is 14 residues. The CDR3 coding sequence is TGCGCCAGCAGCTTGGAGGGGCGCGGGGAGACCCAGTACTTC. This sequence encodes CASSLEGRGETQYF.

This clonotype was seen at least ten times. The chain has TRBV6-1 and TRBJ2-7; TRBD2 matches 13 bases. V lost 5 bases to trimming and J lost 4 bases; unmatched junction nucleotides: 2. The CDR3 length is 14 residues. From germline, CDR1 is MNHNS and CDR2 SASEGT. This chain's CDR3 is CASSRTSGSYEQYF. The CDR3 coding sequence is TGTGCCAGCAGTAGGACTAGCGGGAGTTACGAGCAGTACTTC.

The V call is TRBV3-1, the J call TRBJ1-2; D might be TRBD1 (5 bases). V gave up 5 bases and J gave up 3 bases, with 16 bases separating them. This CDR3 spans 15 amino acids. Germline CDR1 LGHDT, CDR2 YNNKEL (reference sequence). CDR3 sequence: CASSAWEGQDYGYTF. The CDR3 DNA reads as TGTGCCAGCAGCGCTTGGGAGGGGCAGGACTATGGCTACACCTTC. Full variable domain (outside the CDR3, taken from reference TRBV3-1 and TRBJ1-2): DTAVSQTPKYLVTQMGNDKSIKCEQNLGHDTMYWYKQDSKKFLKIMFSYNNKELIINETVPNRFSPKSPDKAHLNLHINSLELGDSAVYFCASSAWEGQDYGYTFGSGTRLTVV.

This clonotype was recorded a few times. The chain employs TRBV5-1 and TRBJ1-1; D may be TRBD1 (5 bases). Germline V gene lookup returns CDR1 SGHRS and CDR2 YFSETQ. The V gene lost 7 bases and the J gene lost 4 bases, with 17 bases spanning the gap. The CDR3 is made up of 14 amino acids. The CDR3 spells CASRALDRSTEAFF. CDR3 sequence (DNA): TGCGCCAGCCGCGCGCTAGACAGATCCACTGAAGCTTTCTTT.

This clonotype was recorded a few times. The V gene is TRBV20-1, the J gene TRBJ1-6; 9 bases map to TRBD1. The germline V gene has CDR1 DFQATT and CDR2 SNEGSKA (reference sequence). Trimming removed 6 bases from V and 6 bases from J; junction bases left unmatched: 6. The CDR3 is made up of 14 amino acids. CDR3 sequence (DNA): TGCAGTGCGGACCGACAGGGGGTTAATTCACCCCTCCACTTT. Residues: CSADRQGVNSPLHF.

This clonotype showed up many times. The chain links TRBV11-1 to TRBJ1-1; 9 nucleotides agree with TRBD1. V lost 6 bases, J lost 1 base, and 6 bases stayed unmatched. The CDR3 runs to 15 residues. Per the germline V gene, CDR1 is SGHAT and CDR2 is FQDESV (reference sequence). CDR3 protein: CASSQYRGQNTEAFF. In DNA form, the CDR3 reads TGTGCCAGCAGTCAATACAGGGGGCAGAACACTGAAGCTTTCTTT.

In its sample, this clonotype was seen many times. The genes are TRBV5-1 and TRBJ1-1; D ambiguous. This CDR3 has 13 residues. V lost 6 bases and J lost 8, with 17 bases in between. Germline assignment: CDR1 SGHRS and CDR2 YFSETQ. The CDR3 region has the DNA TGCGCCAGCAAGTTTGCCATACCCACCGAAGCTTTCTTT. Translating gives CASKFAIPTEAFF.

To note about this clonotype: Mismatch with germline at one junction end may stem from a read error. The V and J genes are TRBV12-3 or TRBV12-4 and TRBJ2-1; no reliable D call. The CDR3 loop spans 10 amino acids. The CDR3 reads CASSLGLPIF. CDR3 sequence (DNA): TGTGCCAGCAGCTTGGGTCTACCTATCTTC.

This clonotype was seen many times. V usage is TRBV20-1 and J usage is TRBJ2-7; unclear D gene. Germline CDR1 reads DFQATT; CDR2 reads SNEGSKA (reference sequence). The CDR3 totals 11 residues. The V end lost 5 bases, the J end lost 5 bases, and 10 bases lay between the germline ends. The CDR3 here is CSARLGHEQYF. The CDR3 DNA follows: TGCAGTGCTCGTCTAGGACACGAGCAGTACTTC.

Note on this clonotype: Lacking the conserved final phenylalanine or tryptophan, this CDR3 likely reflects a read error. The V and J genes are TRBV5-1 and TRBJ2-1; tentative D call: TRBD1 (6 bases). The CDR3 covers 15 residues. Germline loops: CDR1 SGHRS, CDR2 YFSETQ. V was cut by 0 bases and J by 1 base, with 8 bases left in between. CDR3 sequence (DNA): TGCGCCAGCAGCTTGGGTCAGGGGTCCTACAATGAGCAGTTCTAC. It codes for CASSLGQGSYNEQFY.

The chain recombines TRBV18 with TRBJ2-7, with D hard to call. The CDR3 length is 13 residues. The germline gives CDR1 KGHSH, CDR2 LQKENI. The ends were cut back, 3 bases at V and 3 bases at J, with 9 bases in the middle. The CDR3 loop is CASSPGSYYEQYF. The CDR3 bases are TGTGCCAGCTCACCGGGTAGTTACTACGAGCAGTACTTC.

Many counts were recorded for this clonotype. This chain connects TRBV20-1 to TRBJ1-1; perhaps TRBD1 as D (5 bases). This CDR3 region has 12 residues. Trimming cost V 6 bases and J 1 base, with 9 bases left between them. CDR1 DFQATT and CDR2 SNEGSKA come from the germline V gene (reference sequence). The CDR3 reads CSARVGNTEAFF. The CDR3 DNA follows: TGCAGTGCCAGGGTCGGGAACACTGAAGCTTTCTTT.

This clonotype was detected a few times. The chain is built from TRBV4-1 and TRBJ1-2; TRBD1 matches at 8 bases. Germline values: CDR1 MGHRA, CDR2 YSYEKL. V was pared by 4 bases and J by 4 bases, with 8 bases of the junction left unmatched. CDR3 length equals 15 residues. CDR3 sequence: CASSPATGAGYGYTF. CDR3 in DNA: TGCGCCAGCAGCCCCGCGACAGGGGCCGGCTATGGCTACACCTTC.

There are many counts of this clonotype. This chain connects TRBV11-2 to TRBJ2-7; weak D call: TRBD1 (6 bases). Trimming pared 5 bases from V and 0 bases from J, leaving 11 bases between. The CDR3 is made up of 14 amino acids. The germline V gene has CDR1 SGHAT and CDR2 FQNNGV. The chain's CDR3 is CASSTIQGSYEQYF. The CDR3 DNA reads TGTGCCAGCAGCACCATACAGGGCTCCTACGAGCAGTACTTC.

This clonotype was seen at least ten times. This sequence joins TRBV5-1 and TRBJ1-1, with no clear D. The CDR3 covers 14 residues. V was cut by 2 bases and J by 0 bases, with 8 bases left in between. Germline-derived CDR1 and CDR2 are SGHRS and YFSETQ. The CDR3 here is CASSLAQLNTEAFF. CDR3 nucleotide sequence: TGCGCCAGCAGCTTAGCCCAGCTGAACACTGAAGCTTTCTTT.

In DNA, the CDR3 is TGCAGTGCTTACAGGGTTAACTATGGCTACACCTTC. Its protein is CSAYRVNYGYTF. The chain has TRBV20-1 and TRBJ1-2, with D maybe TRBD1 (6 bases). The CDR3 extends over 12 amino acids. Germline lookup yields CDR1 DFQATT and CDR2 SNEGSKA (reference sequence). V lost 5 bases and J lost 1, with 8 bases in between.

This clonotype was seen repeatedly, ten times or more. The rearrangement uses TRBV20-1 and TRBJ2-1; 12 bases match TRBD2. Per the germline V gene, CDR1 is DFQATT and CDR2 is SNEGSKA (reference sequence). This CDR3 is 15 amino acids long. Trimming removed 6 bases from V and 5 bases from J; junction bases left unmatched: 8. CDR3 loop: CSAPTSGRRNNEQFF. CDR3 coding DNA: TGCAGTGCCCCGACTAGCGGGAGACGCAACAATGAGCAGTTCTTC.

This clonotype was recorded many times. The CDR3 protein is CASSQWPSGFSYNEQFF. Here the CDR3 DNA reads TGTGCCAGCAGCCAGTGGCCGAGCGGTTTCTCCTACAATGAGCAGTTCTTC. V and J are TRBV3-1 and TRBJ2-1; possibly TRBD2 for D (5 bases). The CDR3 has 17 residues. CDR1 LGHDT and CDR2 YNNKEL come from the germline V gene (reference sequence). Deletions cut 3 bases from V and 0 bases from J, with 15 bases between.

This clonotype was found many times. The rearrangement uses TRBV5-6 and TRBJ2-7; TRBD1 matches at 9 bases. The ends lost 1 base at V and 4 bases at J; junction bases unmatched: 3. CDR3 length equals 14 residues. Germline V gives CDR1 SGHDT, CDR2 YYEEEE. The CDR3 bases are TGTGCCAGCAGCTTGTTCGGGACAGGGTACGAGCAGTACTTC. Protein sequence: CASSLFGTGYEQYF.

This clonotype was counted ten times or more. CDR3 amino acids: CASSRLGLQNTGELFF. The CDR3 nucleotides read TGCGCCAGCAGCCGATTGGGGTTACAGAACACCGGGGAGCTGTTTTTT. This sequence joins TRBV5-1 and TRBJ2-2; D is uncertain. Per germline, CDR1 SGHRS and CDR2 YFSETQ. The CDR3 is 16 amino acids. V was cut by 4 bases and J by 1 base, with 14 bases left in between.

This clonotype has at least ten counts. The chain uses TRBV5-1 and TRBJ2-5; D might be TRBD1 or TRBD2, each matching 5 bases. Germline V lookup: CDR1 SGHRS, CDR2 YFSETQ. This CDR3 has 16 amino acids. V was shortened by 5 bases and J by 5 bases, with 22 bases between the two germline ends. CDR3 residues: CASRLGMGRSFETQYF. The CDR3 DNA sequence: TGCGCCAGCAGACTTGGTATGGGACGTTCCTTTGAGACCCAGTACTTC. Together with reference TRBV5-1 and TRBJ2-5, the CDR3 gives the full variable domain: KAGVTQTPRYLIKTRGQQVTLSCSPISGHRSVSWYQQTPGQGLQFLFEYFSETQRNKGNFPGRFSGRQFSNSRSEMNVSTLELGDSALYLCASRLGMGRSFETQYFGPGTRLLVL.

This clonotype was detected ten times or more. The DNA of the CDR3 is TGCAGCGTTGGGACTAGCGGGAGCTGGGAGCAGTACTTC. Its translation: CSVGTSGSWEQYF. The chain joins TRBV29-1 to TRBJ2-7, with 13 bases that match TRBD2. J was trimmed by 7 bases and V by 4 bases; bases with no gene match: 4. The CDR3 has 13 amino acids. Germline loops: CDR1 SQVTM, CDR2 ANQGSEA.